This T cell receptor beta chain appears in the sequencing data of a study of T cell responses to AZD1222 COVID-19 vaccine. The wider study: Recipients boosted at about 4 weeks or about 12 weeks are pooled.

Here immunoSEQ multiplex PCR was the method, and the copy in TCRdb shows in-frame clones only, minus some. The repertoire holds 120,000 or so clones, with 70% to 90% as singletons. CDR3 length: 13 amino acids. V was clipped by 4 bases and J by 4 bases, with 8 bases between them. Germline lookup yields CDR1 MDHEN and CDR2 SYDVKM. The rearrangement links TRBV28 to TRBJ1-3; D remains unclear. The sample in question was peripheral blood, obtained on day 0 of AZD1222 vaccination. The receptor was derived from an adult in good health. Written as DNA, the CDR3 is TGTGCCAGCAGTTATCGGGGAGGAAACACCATATATTTT. This codes for CASSYRGGNTIYF.